The 13 T cell receptor beta chains reported below all come from one sample, sequenced in a study of beta chain features in type 1 diabetes. Every bit of the isolated RNA underwent reverse transcription, so sequencing read expressed TCRB transcripts. This table comes from immunoSEQ multiplex PCR, and its TCRdb copy is limited to in-frame clones, with some not included. The sample consists of 350,000 or so clones, 15% to 20% of them appearing once. The sample comprised naive CD4+ T cells from blood. These receptors all come from a woman under 30 in good health.

This clone came up a few times. V usage is TRBV5-1 and J usage is TRBJ2-1, with TRBD1 identical over 10 bases. V was pared by 4 bases and J by 4 bases, with 2 bases of the junction left unmatched. The CDR3 is 14 amino acids. Germline V gene data show CDR1 as SGHRS and CDR2 as YFSETQ. CDR3 amino acids: CASSAGQGYNEQFF. CDR3 DNA sequence: TGCGCCAGCAGCGCGGGACAGGGGTACAATGAGCAGTTCTTC.

This clone showed up just a few times. The CDR3 here is CASSLSAGGEQYF. DNA for the CDR3: TGTGCCAGCAGCTTATCCGCAGGGGGCGAGCAGTACTTC. V is TRBV7-3 and J is TRBJ2-7; 7 bases match TRBD1. V dropped 2 bases and J dropped 6; count of bases not matched to a gene: 4. This CDR3 spans 13 amino acids. CDR1 and CDR2 from the germline V gene are SGHTA and FQGTGA.

The chain employs TRBV7-3 and TRBJ2-2; a possible D gene is TRBD2 (5 bases). CDR1 is SGHTA, CDR2 FQGTGA, per germline. The CDR3 length is 15 residues. V lost 9 bases to trimming and J lost 0 bases, with 14 bases between them. CDR3 in amino acids: CASRREGPNTGELFF. The CDR3, as DNA: TGTGCCAGTAGGCGAGAGGGTCCGAACACCGGGGAGCTGTTTTTT.

This clone was seen more than once but under ten times. The chain joins TRBV25-1 to TRBJ1-6, with TRBD1 as a possible D gene (5 bases). CDR1 MGHDK and CDR2 SYGVNS come from the germline V gene. Trimming took 8 bases from V and 13 from J, leaving 18 bases between them. The CDR3 sequence is 13 residues long. CDR3 sequence reads: CASQGHFSAPLHF. For the CDR3, the DNA is TGTGCCAGCCAGGGCCACTTCTCGGCGCCCCTCCACTTT.

The chain recombines TRBV18 with TRBJ1-2; 7 nucleotides agree with TRBD1. Germline-derived CDR1 and CDR2 are KGHSH and LQKENI. The CDR3 sequence is 17 residues long. J gave up 2 bases and V 4 bases, and 13 bases lay outside the gene matches. The chain's CDR3 is CASSLLMSDRANYGYTF. The CDR3 nucleotides read TGTGCCAGCTCACTACTCATGTCCGACAGGGCCAACTATGGCTACACCTTC.

This clone came up a few times. The V call is TRBV9, the J call TRBJ2-2; D is possibly TRBD1 (7 bases). Deletions cut 4 bases from V and 4 bases from J, with 14 bases between. The CDR3 is 15 amino acids. Looked up from germline, CDR1 is SGDLS and CDR2 is YYNGEE. The CDR3 sequence is CASSFAGGITGELFF. CDR3 in DNA: TGTGCCAGCAGCTTCGCAGGGGGGATCACCGGGGAGCTGTTTTTT.

In this sample, this clone turned up a few times. The rearrangement joins TRBV30 to TRBJ1-5; tentative D call: TRBD1 (6 bases). This CDR3 region has 13 residues. CDR1 and CDR2 (germline): GTSNPN, SVGIG (reference sequence). With 5 bases removed from V and 6 bases from J, the gap between germline ends came to 14 bases. The CDR3 DNA follows: TGTGCCTGGTCACAGGGTTCGGGTCAGCCCCAGCATTTT. Translating gives CAWSQGSGQPQHF.

The chain carries TRBV6-6 and TRBJ1-1, with 11 bases aligning to TRBD1. This CDR3 is 14 amino acids long. The germline gives CDR1 MNHNY, CDR2 SVGAGI (reference sequence). The V and J ends lost 5 bases and 1 base, in that order; junction bases with no gene match: 0. The CDR3 loop is CASSGTGGNTEAFF. CDR3 bases: TGTGCCAGCAGTGGGACAGGGGGGAACACTGAAGCTTTCTTT.

This clone was seen a few times. The chain uses TRBV10-3 and TRBJ2-5; D remains unclear. The CDR3 covers 14 residues. V was cut by 2 bases and J by 2 bases, with 9 bases left in between. Germline CDR1 ENHRY, CDR2 SYGVKD. The CDR3 sequence: CAISEKAAQETQYF. In DNA form, the CDR3 reads TGTGCCATCAGTGAGAAAGCCGCGCAAGAGACCCAGTACTTC.

The chain combines TRBV5-1 with TRBJ2-5; no clear D. Trimming took 0 bases from V and 0 from J, leaving 6 bases between them. CDR3 size: 14 residues. CDR1 and CDR2 (germline): SGHRS, YFSETQ. The CDR3 nucleotides read TGCGCCAGCAGCTTGGAACTGTACCAAGAGACCCAGTACTTC. Translated, it gives CASSLELYQETQYF.

The rearrangement uses TRBV10-3 and TRBJ2-5; TRBD1 is a possible D gene (6 bases). The CDR3 contains 14 residues. The V gene lost 4 bases and the J gene lost 5 bases, with 14 bases spanning the gap. CDR1 is ENHRY, CDR2 SYGVKD, per germline. The CDR3 nucleotides read TGTGCCATCAGTGTAAGAGAAGACAGGGAGACCCAGTACTTC. Its translation is CAISVREDRETQYF.

The sample holds a few counts of this clone. The J gene is TRBJ2-3, the V gene TRBV18; D not certain. The CDR3 has 10 residues. V was clipped by 10 bases and J by 4 bases, with 6 bases between them. From germline, CDR1 is KGHSH and CDR2 LQKENI. The chain's CDR3 is CATRADTQYF. CDR3 bases: TGTGCCACCCGGGCAGATACGCAGTATTTT. Full variable domain (missing parts from reference TRBV18 and TRBJ2-3): NAGVMQNPRHLVRRRGQEARLRCSPMKGHSHVYWYRQLPEEGLKFMVYLQKENIIDESGMPKERFSAEFPKEGPSILRIQQVVRGDSAAYFCATRADTQYFGPGTRLTVL.

The V and J genes are TRBV10-3 and TRBJ1-6; no firm D call. The CDR3 is 12 amino acids. V lost 8 bases and J 9 bases, leaving 11 bases between the germline ends. CDR1 and CDR2 from the germline V gene are ENHRY and SYGVKD. The chain's CDR3 is CAIGIAGSPLHF. The CDR3 DNA sequence: TGTGCCATCGGGATTGCGGGTTCACCCCTCCACTTT.